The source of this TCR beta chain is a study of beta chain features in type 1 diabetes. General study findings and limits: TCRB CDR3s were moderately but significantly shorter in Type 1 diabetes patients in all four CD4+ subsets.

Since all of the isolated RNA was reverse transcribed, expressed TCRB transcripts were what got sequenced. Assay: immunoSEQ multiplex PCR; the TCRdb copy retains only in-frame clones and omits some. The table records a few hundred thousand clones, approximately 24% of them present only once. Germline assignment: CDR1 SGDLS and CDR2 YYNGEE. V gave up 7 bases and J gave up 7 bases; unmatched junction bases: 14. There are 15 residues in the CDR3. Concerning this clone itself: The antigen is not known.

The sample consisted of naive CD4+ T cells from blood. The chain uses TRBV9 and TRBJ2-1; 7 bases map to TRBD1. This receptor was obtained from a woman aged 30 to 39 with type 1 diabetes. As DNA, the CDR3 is TGTGCCAGCGGCCCAACAGGGGTCCGGTCGAATGAGCAGTTCTTC. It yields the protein CASGPTGVRSNEQFF.